Listed below are T cell receptor beta chains from one sample, sequenced in a study of blood T cell repertoires in COVID-19. Assay used: immunoSEQ multiplex PCR; TCRdb lists only in-frame clones, some missing. The sample shows about 320,000 clones, 85% to 95% of them seen only once. The specimen was PBMCs or T cells enriched from blood (not recorded which). The receptors stem from a woman aged 25 to 39 who had been exposed to COVID-19. CDR3s include the opening cysteine and the closing phenylalanine or tryptophan. Each record gives: V gene, clone size, J gene, D gene, CDR3 DNA, CDR3 protein. The D gene is left open where the match is weak. For some rows the clone size is stated as once, few or many, or as a class when expanded; others skip it.

TRBV27	-	TRBJ2-7	-	TGTGCCAGCAGTTTATGGCCCGGGGACGAGCAGTACTTC	CASSLWPGDEQYF
TRBV18	-	TRBJ1-3	TRBD1	TGTGCCAGCTCACCCAGACAGGGGGCGAACTCTGGAAACACCATATATTTT	CASSPRQGANSGNTIYF
TRBV5-4	-	TRBJ2-7	TRBD1	TGTGCCAGCAGCTTTCCCCCGGGACAGGCCCCAGAGGGCGAGCAGTACTTC	CASSFPPGQAPEGEQYF
TRBV28	once	TRBJ1-2	TRBD1	TGTGCCACCAACGTACAGGGGGCCTATGGCTACACCTTC	CATNVQGAYGYTF
TRBV4-3	-	TRBJ2-7	-	TGCGCCAGCAGCCTTGATGGGGCCAGCTCCTACGAGCAGTACTTC	CASSLDGASSYEQYF
TRBV15	-	TRBJ2-7	TRBD2	TGTGCCACCAGCAGAGATACGAGCGGGGGTACCGAGCAGTACTTC	CATSRDTSGGTEQYF
TRBV9	-	TRBJ1-2	TRBD1	TGTGCCAGCAGCGTCTCCGGGACAGGGTCTATTGGCTACACCTTC	CASSVSGTGSIGYTF
TRBV5-4	-	TRBJ2-2	-	TGTGCCAGCAGGCCCCGGGGGCAGGGGGACGCCGGGGAGCTGTTTTTT	CASRPRGQGDAGELFF
TRBV5-1	-	TRBJ1-2	-	TGCGCCAGCAGTCGAGACAGTAACTATGGCTACACCTTC	CASSRDSNYGYTF
TRBV5-1	-	TRBJ2-1	-	TGCGCCAGCAGCTTGGCGGTCCCGCGGTACAATGAGCAGTTCTTC	CASSLAVPRYNEQFF
TRBV2	-	TRBJ1-6	-	TGTGCCAGCAGTGGTCCAGGGGTAGTTAGTTCCTATAATTCACCCCTCCACTTT	CASSGPGVVSSYNSPLHF
TRBV7-9	-	TRBJ2-7	TRBD1	TGTGCCAGCAGCCCTTGGACAGGCTCCTACGAGCAGTACTTC	CASSPWTGSYEQYF
TRBV18	once	TRBJ2-4	-	TGTGCCAGCTCACCATACACCTCGGGGGTGAGCATTCAGTACTTC	CASSPYTSGVSIQYF
TRBV6-1	-	TRBJ1-5	-	TGTGCCAGCAGTGAGTTAGCGATTGGGCCCCAGCATTTT	CASSELAIGPQHF
TRBV18	once	TRBJ1-4	-	TGTGCCAGCGCGTATCGAGGCAGTATTGCAACTAATGAAAAACTGTTTTTT	CASAYRGSIATNEKLFF
TRBV6-5	-	TRBJ1-2	-	TGTGCCAGCAGCCAGGGGATACGCTATGGCTACACCTTC	CASSQGIRYGYTF
TRBV20-1	-	TRBJ1-2	TRBD1	TGCACCGGACAGGGGGCGTACGGCTACACCTTC	CTGQGAYGYTF
TRBV4-1	once	TRBJ2-3	TRBD2	TGCGCCAGCAGCCAAAAGACTAGCGGGGGGGCAGATACGCAGTATTTT	CASSQKTSGGADTQYF
TRBV5-4	-	TRBJ2-7	-	TGTGCCAGCAGCTTGGGGGGCGGGGCTTCCTACGAGCAGTACTTC	CASSLGGGASYEQYF
TRBV5-4	-	TRBJ2-2	TRBD1	TGTGCCAGCACCAACCGATTGGGGACAGGGGGCTTCGGGGAGCTGTTTTTT	CASTNRLGTGGFGELFF
TRBV6-5	-	TRBJ2-5	TRBD2	TGTGCCAGTTCTCCCCCTAGCGGGGGGGCAAAGACCCAGTACTTC	CASSPPSGGAKTQYF
TRBV4-2	-	TRBJ2-2	-	TGTGCCAGCAGCCAAGATAGATCAATGAGGGGGGGTCCCCCCGGGGAGCTGTTTTTT	CASSQDRSMRGGPPGELFF
TRBV28	-	TRBJ1-5	-	TGTGCCAGCCTCCAGGGCAATCAGCCCCAGCATTTT	CASLQGNQPQHF
TRBV6-5	-	TRBJ1-1	TRBD1	TGTGCCAGCCCGGAAACCAGGGGGTCTGGCACTGAAACTTTCTTT	CASPETRGSGTETFF
TRBV6-2/TRBV6-3	-	TRBJ1-1	TRBD1	TGTGCCAGCAGCCAGGGGGCCGGAGCTTTCTTT	CASSQGAGAFF
TRBV9	-	TRBJ1-5	-	TGTGCCAGCAGCGTAGTGATGAGGTCGTGCAATCAGCCCCAGCATTTT	CASSVVMRSCNQPQHF
TRBV5-1	once	TRBJ1-2	-	TGCGCCAGCAGTGGTGCAGGGGCAGACTATGGCTACACCTTC	CASSGAGADYGYTF
TRBV9	once	TRBJ1-1	-	TGTGCCAGCAGCGCGACAGGCCGAATGAACACTGAAGCTTTCTTT	CASSATGRMNTEAFF
TRBV24-1	-	TRBJ2-2	-	TGTGCCACCAGTCCCGGCAGGGGGGCCGGGGAGCTGTTTTTT	CATSPGRGAGELFF
TRBV9	-	TRBJ1-2	TRBD1	TGTGCCAGCAGCGACTCGGACAGGAGCTATGGCTACACCTTC	CASSDSDRSYGYTF
TRBV5-1	-	TRBJ2-3	TRBD1	TGCGCCAGCTCACGGACAGGGTTATCAGATACGCAGTATTTT	CASSRTGLSDTQYF
TRBV9	-	TRBJ1-1	-	TGTGCCAGCAGCCCGGTGGCGGGAGGGACTGAAGCTTTCTTT	CASSPVAGGTEAFF
TRBV10-2	-	TRBJ2-7	TRBD2	TGCGCCAGCAGCCATCGCGGGGGGCAGCACGAGCAGTACTTC	CASSHRGGQHEQYF
TRBV18	-	TRBJ2-7	TRBD1	TGTGCCAGCTCACCACGCTTGGGACAGGGAATAATCCTCTACGAGCAGTACTTC	CASSPRLGQGIILYEQYF
TRBV2	-	TRBJ2-7	TRBD1	TGTGCCAGCAGCGGGGACAGCTACGAGCAGTACTTC	CASSGDSYEQYF
TRBV7-8	once	TRBJ1-1	TRBD1	TGTGCCAGCAGCCCAAAAAGCCCGTTCCGGGACAGGGGTATTGAAGCTTTCTTT	CASSPKSPFRDRGIEAFF
TRBV13	-	TRBJ2-7	-	TGTGCCAGCAGCTCGGGCGGGGTCCTAGGGGAGCAGTACTTC	CASSSGGVLGEQYF
TRBV7-9	-	TRBJ1-2	-	TGTGCCAGCACCACGAGGGAGGGAGCTGGGCGCTACACCTTC	CASTTREGAGRYTF
TRBV25-1	-	TRBJ2-2	TRBD1	TGTGCCAGCTCTATTCGACAGGGTGGCACCGGGGAGCTGTTTTTT	CASSIRQGGTGELFF
TRBV6-1	-	TRBJ1-1	-	TGTGCCAGCAGTGATACCCAGGAAACTGAAGCTTTCTTT	CASSDTQETEAFF
TRBV5-1	-	TRBJ2-1	-	TGCGCCAGCAGCTTTACAGGGTACAATGAGCAGTTCTTC	CASSFTGYNEQFF
TRBV5-6	-	TRBJ2-1	-	TGTGCCAGCAGCTTCTCTGGGAGCCGTACCGTCAATGAGCAGTTCTTC	CASSFSGSRTVNEQFF
TRBV5-4	-	TRBJ1-4	TRBD1	TGTGCCAGCAGCTTTATTACAGGGGAGGCTAATGAAAAACTGTTTTTT	CASSFITGEANEKLFF
TRBV30	once	TRBJ1-4	TRBD1	TGTGCCTGGAGCCGGGACAGTCTTAATGAAAAACTGTTTTTT	CAWSRDSLNEKLFF
TRBV30	-	TRBJ1-1	-	TGTGCCTGGAGTGTACATCGGGGAAACACTGAAGCTTTCTTT	CAWSVHRGNTEAFF
TRBV3-1/TRBV3-2	-	TRBJ1-2	-	TGTGCCAGCAGCCGCCGGGAGGCCTTAAGGTCTGGCTACACCTTC	CASSRREALRSGYTF
TRBV27	-	TRBJ1-2	-	TGTGCCAGCAGCCTCACAGGGACGGGGTATGGCTACACCTTC	CASSLTGTGYGYTF
TRBV27	-	TRBJ2-1	TRBD1	TGTGCCAGCAGTTTTTTAGGGGGCCTCAACAATGAGCAGTTCTTC	CASSFLGGLNNEQFF
TRBV7-8	once	TRBJ2-2	-	TGTGCCAGCAGCTTTCTAGGGGGTGCGAACACCGGGGAGCTGTTTTTT	CASSFLGGANTGELFF
TRBV5-1	-	TRBJ2-5	TRBD2	TGCGCCAGCAGTTTTCCCGGGCGGGGGAGTCAAGAGACCCAGTACTTC	CASSFPGRGSQETQYF
TRBV5-1	few	TRBJ2-1	TRBD2	TGCGCCAGCAGAACCACCGGGACTAGCGGCTCCAATGAGCAGTTCTTC	CASRTTGTSGSNEQFF
TRBV10-3	-	TRBJ1-5	-	TGTGCCATCAGCCACGAATTGACAGGTCCCCAGCCCCAGCATTTT	CAISHELTGPQPQHF
TRBV6-1	-	TRBJ1-5	TRBD1	TGTGCCAGCAGTGATTTATTGACAGGGCAATGGCAGCCCCAGCATTTT	CASSDLLTGQWQPQHF
TRBV24-1	-	TRBJ2-1	TRBD1	TGTGCCACCAGTGATTTGGGACAGGGGTCGTATGAGCAGTTCTTC	CATSDLGQGSYEQFF
TRBV4-1	-	TRBJ2-1	TRBD2	TGCGCCAGCAGCCAAGAGCGGGGGGGCCCCTACAATGAGCAGTTCTTC	CASSQERGGPYNEQFF
TRBV4-1	-	TRBJ1-1	-	TGCGCCAGCAGCCAAGAACCCAGGAACACTGAAGCTTTCTTT	CASSQEPRNTEAFF